This TCR beta chain was recorded in a study of multiple sclerosis patients with progressive multifocal leukoencephalopathy. Overall study results and limits: Lower normalized Shannon entropy suggested reduced TRB diversity in most PML patients. Before and during natalizumab, the clones expanded at PML already existed.

The assay was immunoSEQ multiplex PCR, and TCRdb's table has in-frame clones only and misses some. The profile shows about 25,000 clones, 80% to 95% of them singletons. With respect to this clone: Antigen unknown.

The germline gives CDR1 SGHRS, CDR2 YFSETQ. This CDR3 is 13 amino acids long. V was clipped by 4 bases and J by 6 bases, with 13 bases between them. The time point denotes: roughly 13 months of natalizumab therapy. Longitudinal control samples came from natalizumab-treated multiple sclerosis patients without PML. Every listed patient previously received interferon beta; all PML patients were women. The input for sequencing was PBMCs, taken from a patient treated with natalizumab. The receptor was derived from a man aged 25 to 45 with multiple sclerosis. The chain carries TRBV5-1 and TRBJ1-2; possible D gene TRBD1, 6 bases. The CDR3 nucleotides read TGCGCCAGCAGCCCCGGGACAAGGGATGGCTACACCTTC. It specifies CASSPGTRDGYTF.